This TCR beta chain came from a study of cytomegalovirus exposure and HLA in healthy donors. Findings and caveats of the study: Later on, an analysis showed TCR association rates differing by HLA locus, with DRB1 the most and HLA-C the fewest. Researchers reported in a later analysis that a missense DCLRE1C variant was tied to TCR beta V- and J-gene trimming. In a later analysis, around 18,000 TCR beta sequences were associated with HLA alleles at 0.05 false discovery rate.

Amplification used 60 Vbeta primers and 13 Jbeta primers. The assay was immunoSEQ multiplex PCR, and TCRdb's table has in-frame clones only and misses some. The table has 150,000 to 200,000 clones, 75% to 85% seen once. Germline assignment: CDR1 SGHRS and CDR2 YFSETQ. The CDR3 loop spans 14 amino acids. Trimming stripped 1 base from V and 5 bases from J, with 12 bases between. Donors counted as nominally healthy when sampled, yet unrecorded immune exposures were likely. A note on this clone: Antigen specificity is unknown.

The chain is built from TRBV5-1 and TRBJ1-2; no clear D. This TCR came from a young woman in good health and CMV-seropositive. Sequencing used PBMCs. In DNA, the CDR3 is TGCGCCAGCAGCTTGAGTAATCAGAAGTATGGCTACACCTTC. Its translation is CASSLSNQKYGYTF.